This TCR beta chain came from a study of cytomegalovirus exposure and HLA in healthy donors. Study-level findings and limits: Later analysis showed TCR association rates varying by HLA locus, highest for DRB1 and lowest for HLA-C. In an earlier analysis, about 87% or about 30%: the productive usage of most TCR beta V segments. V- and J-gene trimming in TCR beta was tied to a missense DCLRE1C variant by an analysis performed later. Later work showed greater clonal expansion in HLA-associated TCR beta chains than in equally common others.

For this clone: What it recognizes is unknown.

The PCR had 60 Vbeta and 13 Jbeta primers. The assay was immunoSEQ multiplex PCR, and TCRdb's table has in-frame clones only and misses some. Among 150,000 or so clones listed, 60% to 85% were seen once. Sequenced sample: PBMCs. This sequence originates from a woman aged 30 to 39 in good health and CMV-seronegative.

Here the CDR3 reads CASIDRLSGNTIYF. As DNA, the CDR3 is TGTGCCAGCATCGACAGGCTATCCGGAAACACCATATATTTT. The gene calls are TRBV6-6 and TRBJ1-3; possible D gene TRBD1, 6 bases. V lost 7 bases, J lost 4 bases, and 14 bases lay in between. This CDR3 has 14 residues. Germline CDR1 is MNHNY and CDR2 is SVGAGI (reference sequence).